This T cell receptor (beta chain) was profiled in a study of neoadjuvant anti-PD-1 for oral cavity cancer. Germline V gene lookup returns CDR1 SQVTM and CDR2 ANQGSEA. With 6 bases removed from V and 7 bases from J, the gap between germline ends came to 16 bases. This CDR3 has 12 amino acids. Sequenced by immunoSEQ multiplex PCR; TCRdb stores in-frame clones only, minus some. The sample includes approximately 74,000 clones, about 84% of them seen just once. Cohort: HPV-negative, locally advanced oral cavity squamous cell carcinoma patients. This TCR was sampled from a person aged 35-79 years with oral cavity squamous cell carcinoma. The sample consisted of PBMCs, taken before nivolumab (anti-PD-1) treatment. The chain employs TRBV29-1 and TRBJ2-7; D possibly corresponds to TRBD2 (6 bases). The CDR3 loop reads CSVLKGTFEQYF. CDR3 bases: TGCAGCGTCCTCAAGGGGACTTTTGAGCAGTACTTC.